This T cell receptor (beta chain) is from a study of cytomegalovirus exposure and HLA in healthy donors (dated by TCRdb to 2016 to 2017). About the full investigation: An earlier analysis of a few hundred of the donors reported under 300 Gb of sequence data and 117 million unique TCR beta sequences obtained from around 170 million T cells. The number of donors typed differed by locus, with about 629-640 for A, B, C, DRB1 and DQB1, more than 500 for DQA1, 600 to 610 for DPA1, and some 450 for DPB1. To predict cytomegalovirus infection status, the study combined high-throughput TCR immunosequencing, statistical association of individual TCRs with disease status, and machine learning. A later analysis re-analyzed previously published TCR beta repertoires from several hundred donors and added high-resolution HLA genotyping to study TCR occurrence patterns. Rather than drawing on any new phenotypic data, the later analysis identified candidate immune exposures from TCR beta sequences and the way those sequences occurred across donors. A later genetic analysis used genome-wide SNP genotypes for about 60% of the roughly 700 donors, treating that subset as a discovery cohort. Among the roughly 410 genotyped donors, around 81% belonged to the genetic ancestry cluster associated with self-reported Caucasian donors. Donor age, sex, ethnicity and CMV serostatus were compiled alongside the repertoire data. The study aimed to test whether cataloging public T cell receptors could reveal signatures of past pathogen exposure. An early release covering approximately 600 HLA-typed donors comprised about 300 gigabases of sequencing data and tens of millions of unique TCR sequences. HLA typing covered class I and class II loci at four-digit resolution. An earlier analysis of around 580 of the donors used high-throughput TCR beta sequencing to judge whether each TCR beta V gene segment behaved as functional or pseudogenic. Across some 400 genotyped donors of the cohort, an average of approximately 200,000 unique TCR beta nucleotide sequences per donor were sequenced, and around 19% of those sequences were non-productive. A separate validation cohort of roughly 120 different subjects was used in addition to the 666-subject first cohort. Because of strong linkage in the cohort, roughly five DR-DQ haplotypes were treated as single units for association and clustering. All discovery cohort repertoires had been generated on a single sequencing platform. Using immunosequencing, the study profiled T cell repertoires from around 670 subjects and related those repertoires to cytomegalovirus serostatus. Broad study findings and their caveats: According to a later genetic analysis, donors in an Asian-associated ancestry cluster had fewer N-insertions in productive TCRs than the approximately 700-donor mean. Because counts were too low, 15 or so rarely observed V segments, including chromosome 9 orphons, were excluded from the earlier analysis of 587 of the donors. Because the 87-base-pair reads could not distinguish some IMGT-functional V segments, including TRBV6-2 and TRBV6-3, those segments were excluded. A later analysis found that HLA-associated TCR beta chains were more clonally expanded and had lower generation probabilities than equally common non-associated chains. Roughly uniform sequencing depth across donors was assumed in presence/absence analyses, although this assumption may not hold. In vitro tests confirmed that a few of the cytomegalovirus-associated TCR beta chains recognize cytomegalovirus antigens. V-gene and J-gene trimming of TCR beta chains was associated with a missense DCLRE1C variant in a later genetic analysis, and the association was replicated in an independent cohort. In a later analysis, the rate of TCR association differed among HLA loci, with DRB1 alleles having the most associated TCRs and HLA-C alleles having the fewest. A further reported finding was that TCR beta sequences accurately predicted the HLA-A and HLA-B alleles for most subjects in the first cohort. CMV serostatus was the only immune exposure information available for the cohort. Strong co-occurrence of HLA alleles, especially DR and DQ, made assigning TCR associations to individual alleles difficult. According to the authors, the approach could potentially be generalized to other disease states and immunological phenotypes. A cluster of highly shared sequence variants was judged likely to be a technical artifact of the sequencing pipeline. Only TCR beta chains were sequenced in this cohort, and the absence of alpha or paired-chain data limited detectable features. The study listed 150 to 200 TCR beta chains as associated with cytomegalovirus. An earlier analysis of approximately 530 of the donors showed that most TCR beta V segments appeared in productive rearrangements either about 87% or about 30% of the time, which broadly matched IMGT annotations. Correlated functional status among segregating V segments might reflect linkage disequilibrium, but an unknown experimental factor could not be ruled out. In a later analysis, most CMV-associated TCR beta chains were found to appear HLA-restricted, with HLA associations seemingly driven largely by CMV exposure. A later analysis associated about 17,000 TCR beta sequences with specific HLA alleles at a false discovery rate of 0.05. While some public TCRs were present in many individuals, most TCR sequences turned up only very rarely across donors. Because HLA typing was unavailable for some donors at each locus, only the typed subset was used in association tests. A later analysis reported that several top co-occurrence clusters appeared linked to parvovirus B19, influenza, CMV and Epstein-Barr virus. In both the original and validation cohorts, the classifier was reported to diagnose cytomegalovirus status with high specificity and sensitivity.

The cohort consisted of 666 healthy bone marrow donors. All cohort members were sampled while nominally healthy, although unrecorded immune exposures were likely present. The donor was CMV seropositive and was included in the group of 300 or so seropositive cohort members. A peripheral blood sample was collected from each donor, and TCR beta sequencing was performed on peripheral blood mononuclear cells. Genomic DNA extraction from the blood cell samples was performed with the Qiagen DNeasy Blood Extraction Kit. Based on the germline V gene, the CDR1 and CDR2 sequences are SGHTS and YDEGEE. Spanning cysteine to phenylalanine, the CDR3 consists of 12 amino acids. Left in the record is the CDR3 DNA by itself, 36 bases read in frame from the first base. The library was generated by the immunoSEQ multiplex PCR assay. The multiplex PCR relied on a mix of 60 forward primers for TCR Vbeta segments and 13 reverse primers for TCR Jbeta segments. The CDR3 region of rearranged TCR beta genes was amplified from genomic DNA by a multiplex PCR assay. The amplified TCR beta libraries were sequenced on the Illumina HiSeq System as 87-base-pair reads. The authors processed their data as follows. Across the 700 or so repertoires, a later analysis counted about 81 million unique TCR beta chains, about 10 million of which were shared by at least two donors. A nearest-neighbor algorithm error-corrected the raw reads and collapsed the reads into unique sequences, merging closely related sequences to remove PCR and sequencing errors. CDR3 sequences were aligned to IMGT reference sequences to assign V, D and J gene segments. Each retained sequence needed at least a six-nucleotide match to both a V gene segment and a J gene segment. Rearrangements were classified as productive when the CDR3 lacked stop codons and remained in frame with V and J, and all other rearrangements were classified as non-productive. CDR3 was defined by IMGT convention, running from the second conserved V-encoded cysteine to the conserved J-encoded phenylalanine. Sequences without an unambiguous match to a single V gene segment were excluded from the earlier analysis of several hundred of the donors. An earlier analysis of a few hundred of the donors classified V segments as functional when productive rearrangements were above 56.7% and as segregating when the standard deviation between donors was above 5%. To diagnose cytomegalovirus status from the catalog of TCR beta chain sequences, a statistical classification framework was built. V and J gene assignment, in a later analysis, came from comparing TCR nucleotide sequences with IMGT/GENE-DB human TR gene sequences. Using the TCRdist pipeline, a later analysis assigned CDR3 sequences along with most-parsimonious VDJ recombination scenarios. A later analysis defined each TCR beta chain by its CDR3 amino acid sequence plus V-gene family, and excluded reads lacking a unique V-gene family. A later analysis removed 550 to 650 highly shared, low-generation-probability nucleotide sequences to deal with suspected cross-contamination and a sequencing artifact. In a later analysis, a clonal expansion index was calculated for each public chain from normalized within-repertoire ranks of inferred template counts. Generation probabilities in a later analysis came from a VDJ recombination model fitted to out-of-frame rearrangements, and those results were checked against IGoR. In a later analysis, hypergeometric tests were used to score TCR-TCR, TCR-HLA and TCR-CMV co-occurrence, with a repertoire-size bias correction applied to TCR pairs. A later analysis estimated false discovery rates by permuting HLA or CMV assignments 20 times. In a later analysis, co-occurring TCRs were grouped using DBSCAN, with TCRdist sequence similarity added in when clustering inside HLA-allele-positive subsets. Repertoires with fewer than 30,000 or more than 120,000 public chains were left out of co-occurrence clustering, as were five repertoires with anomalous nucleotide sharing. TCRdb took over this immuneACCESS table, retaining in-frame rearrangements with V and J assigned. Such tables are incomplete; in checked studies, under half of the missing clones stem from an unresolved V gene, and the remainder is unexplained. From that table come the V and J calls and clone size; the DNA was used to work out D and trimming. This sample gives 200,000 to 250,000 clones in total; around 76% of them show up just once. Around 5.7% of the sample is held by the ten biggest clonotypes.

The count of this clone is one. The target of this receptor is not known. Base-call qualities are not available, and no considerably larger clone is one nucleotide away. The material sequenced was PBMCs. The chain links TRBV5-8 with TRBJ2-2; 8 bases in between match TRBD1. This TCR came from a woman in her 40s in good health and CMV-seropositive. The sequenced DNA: TGTGTCGGAGACAGGGGCACCGGGGAGCTGTTTTTT. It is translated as CVGDRGTGELFF.